These T cell receptor beta chains were read from a single sample in a study of cytomegalovirus exposure and HLA in healthy donors. Generated by immunoSEQ multiplex PCR, the TCRdb table keeps only in-frame clones and is missing some. The repertoire table contains about 210,000 clones. The sequenced sample consisted of PBMCs. Receptors were obtained from a woman in her 30s in good health and CMV-seropositive. CDR3s include the opening cysteine and the closing phenylalanine or tryptophan. D genes are given only for firm matches.

J: TRBJ2-5; D: .; V: TRBV5-4; CDR3: CASSLEILETQYF; DNA: TGTGCCAGCAGCTTGGAAATTCTAGAGACCCAGTACTTC
J: TRBJ2-5; D: TRBD1; V: TRBV28; CDR3: CASSRTGLETQYF; DNA: TGTGCCAGCAGCCGGACAGGGCTCGAGACCCAGTACTTC
J: TRBJ2-7; D: TRBD2; V: TRBV27; CDR3: CASSPSATSGTHEQYF; DNA: TGTGCCAGCAGCCCTTCGGCCACTAGCGGGACCCACGAGCAGTACTTC
J: TRBJ1-2; D: TRBD1; V: TRBV27; CDR3: CASSPGQGGYGYTF; DNA: TGTGCCAGCAGTCCCGGACAGGGCGGCTATGGCTACACCTTC
J: TRBJ1-5; D: TRBD1; V: TRBV7-9; CDR3: CASSLAPAGQGANQPQHF; DNA: TGTGCCAGCAGCTTAGCTCCTGCCGGACAGGGGGCAAATCAGCCCCAGCATTTT
J: TRBJ1-1; D: TRBD1; V: TRBV7-9; CDR3: CASTLQGGVNTEAFF; DNA: TGTGCCAGCACCCTCCAGGGGGGCGTGAACACTGAAGCTTTCTTT
J: TRBJ2-1; D: .; V: TRBV19; CDR3: CAIGRGRGNEQFF; DNA: TGTGCCATCGGCCGGGGGAGAGGAAATGAGCAGTTCTTC
J: TRBJ2-1; D: .; V: TRBV6-5; CDR3: CASRPGLSSYNEQFF; DNA: TGTGCCAGCAGGCCTGGCTTAAGCTCCTACAATGAGCAGTTCTTC
J: TRBJ2-7; D: .; V: TRBV2; CDR3: CASSVGGFSYEQYF; DNA: TGTGCCAGCAGTGTCGGGGGATTCTCCTACGAGCAGTACTTC
J: TRBJ2-7; D: TRBD2; V: TRBV4-3; CDR3: CASSQDMREANEESSYEQYF; DNA: TGCGCCAGCAGCCAAGATATGCGGGAGGCGAATGAGGAAAGCTCCTACGAGCAGTACTTC
J: TRBJ1-6; D: TRBD1; V: TRBV11-2; CDR3: CASSRQGANSPLHF; DNA: TGTGCCAGCAGCCGACAGGGGGCGAATTCACCCCTCCACTTT
J: TRBJ1-3; D: .; V: TRBV5-1; CDR3: CASGQPSSGNTIYF; DNA: TGCGCCAGCGGACAGCCGAGCTCTGGAAACACCATATATTTT
J: TRBJ1-4; D: .; V: TRBV19; CDR3: CATMARGSNEKLFF; DNA: TGTGCCACCATGGCCCGGGGGTCTAATGAAAAACTGTTTTTT
J: TRBJ1-1; D: TRBD1; V: TRBV2; CDR3: CASSDFIQGASEAFF; DNA: TGTGCCAGCAGTGATTTCATACAGGGGGCTAGTGAAGCTTTCTTT
J: TRBJ1-6; D: TRBD1; V: TRBV7-9; CDR3: CASSPQGDSPLHF; DNA: TGTGCCAGCAGCCCGCAGGGGGATTCACCCCTCCACTTT
J: TRBJ1-2; D: TRBD1; V: TRBV6-1; CDR3: CASSVTDRTYGYTF; DNA: TGTGCCAGCAGTGTCACGGACAGGACCTATGGCTACACCTTC
J: TRBJ2-1; D: TRBD2; V: TRBV4-3; CDR3: CASSQDRGGLAGRNEQFF; DNA: TGCGCCAGCAGCCAAGATAGAGGAGGACTAGCCGGTCGGAATGAGCAGTTCTTC
J: TRBJ1-2; D: .; V: TRBV6-5; CDR3: CASSYQGGYTF; DNA: TGTGCCAGCAGTTACCAGGGTGGCTACACCTTC
J: TRBJ2-6; D: TRBD1; V: TRBV19; CDR3: CASSRQGQRSGANVLTF; DNA: TGTGCCAGTAGTAGACAGGGCCAAAGGTCTGGGGCCAACGTCCTGACTTTC
J: TRBJ1-1; D: .; V: TRBV21-1; CDR3: CASSIRINRGTEAFF; DNA: TGTGCCAGCAGCATCCGAATAAACAGGGGCACTGAAGCTTTCTTT
J: TRBJ1-2; D: .; V: TRBV2; CDR3: CASSPPEGYGYTF; DNA: TGTGCCAGCAGCCCACCGGAGGGCTATGGCTACACCTTC
J: TRBJ1-3; D: .; V: TRBV5-1; CDR3: CASSLDRNTIYF; DNA: TGCGCCAGCAGCCTCGACAGAAACACCATATATTTT
J: TRBJ1-1; D: TRBD1; V: TRBV6-1; CDR3: CARPGQGIGNTEAFF; DNA: TGTGCCAGACCGGGACAGGGGATTGGGAACACTGAAGCTTTCTTT
J: TRBJ2-6; D: TRBD1; V: TRBV10-3; CDR3: CAISEWGQGSGANVLTF; DNA: TGTGCCATCAGTGAGTGGGGACAGGGGTCTGGGGCCAACGTCCTGACTTTC
J: TRBJ2-2; D: TRBD2; V: TRBV7-2; CDR3: CASSSIAGVSGGELFF; DNA: TGTGCCAGCAGCTCGATAGCGGGAGTCTCGGGCGGGGAGCTGTTTTTT
J: TRBJ2-5; D: TRBD2; V: TRBV9; CDR3: CASSSRGGETQYF; DNA: TGTGCCAGCAGCTCCCGGGGGGGGGAGACCCAGTACTTC
J: TRBJ2-7; D: TRBD1; V: TRBV5-6; CDR3: CASSLISGGSYEQYF; DNA: TGTGCCAGCAGCTTGATTTCAGGGGGCTCCTACGAGCAGTACTTC
J: TRBJ2-5; D: TRBD1; V: TRBV18; CDR3: CASSTGQGTETQYF; DNA: TGTGCCAGCTCTACGGGACAGGGTACGGAGACCCAGTACTTC
J: TRBJ1-4; D: .; V: TRBV6-5; CDR3: CASRAEGRDEKLFF; DNA: TGTGCCAGCAGGGCGGAGGGACGGGATGAAAAACTGTTTTTT
J: TRBJ1-6; D: TRBD1; V: TRBV2; CDR3: CASTVTGKNSPLHF; DNA: TGTGCCAGCACTGTGACAGGGAAGAATTCACCCCTCCACTTT
J: TRBJ1-2; D: .; V: TRBV7-6; CDR3: CASSLDPQNIYGYTF; DNA: TGTGCCAGCAGCTTAGACCCACAGAACATCTATGGCTACACCTTC
J: TRBJ2-1; D: TRBD1; V: TRBV6-4; CDR3: CASSDTGTGGFREQFF; DNA: TGTGCCAGCAGTGACACCGGGACAGGGGGCTTCCGTGAGCAGTTCTTC
J: TRBJ2-7; D: TRBD2; V: TRBV29-1; CDR3: CSVVMTSGSSYEQYF; DNA: TGCAGCGTTGTGATGACTAGCGGGAGCTCCTACGAGCAGTACTTC
J: TRBJ1-2; D: .; V: TRBV7-9; CDR3: CASSLGQGNGYTF; DNA: TGTGCCAGCAGCTTAGGTCAGGGCAATGGCTACACCTTC
J: TRBJ1-5; D: TRBD1; V: TRBV15; CDR3: CATSREGRGWPQHF; DNA: TGTGCCACCAGCAGAGAAGGCAGGGGGTGGCCCCAGCATTTT
J: TRBJ2-7; D: .; V: TRBV18; CDR3: CASSPSLLPATEDYEQYF; DNA: TGTGCCAGCTCACCGTCACTCCTTCCGGCGACAGAAGACTACGAGCAGTACTTC
J: TRBJ1-2; D: .; V: TRBV5-4; CDR3: CASSLALFVSGDYGYTF; DNA: TGTGCCAGCAGCTTGGCCCTGTTTGTGTCCGGAGACTATGGCTACACCTTC
J: TRBJ1-2; D: .; V: TRBV29-1; CDR3: CSVDLIGDWELGYTF; DNA: TGCAGCGTTGATCTAATTGGAGATTGGGAGTTGGGCTACACCTTC
J: TRBJ2-1; D: TRBD2; V: TRBV10-3; CDR3: CAISLSAGGPIEQFF; DNA: TGTGCCATCAGCCTCTCAGCGGGAGGGCCGATTGAGCAGTTCTTC
J: TRBJ1-6; D: .; V: TRBV7-9; CDR3: CASSPDMWGNSPLHF; DNA: TGTGCCAGCAGCCCGGACATGTGGGGTAATTCACCCCTCCACTTT
J: TRBJ2-5; D: TRBD1; V: TRBV30; CDR3: CAWSVGQAPSETQYF; DNA: TGTGCCTGGAGTGTGGGACAGGCCCCCAGTGAGACCCAGTACTTC
J: TRBJ1-5; D: .; V: TRBV2; CDR3: CASQGEDNQPQHF; DNA: TGTGCCAGCCAAGGGGAAGATAATCAGCCCCAGCATTTT
J: TRBJ2-1; D: TRBD2; V: TRBV19; CDR3: CASSIGGTSGRYEQFF; DNA: TGTGCCAGTAGTATAGGTGGGACTAGCGGGAGGTATGAGCAGTTCTTC
J: TRBJ2-1; D: TRBD1; V: TRBV18; CDR3: CASSPPLLQGARNEQFF; DNA: TGTGCCAGCTCACCACCGTTGCTACAGGGGGCTCGTAATGAGCAGTTCTTC
J: TRBJ2-7; D: TRBD2; V: TRBV11-2; CDR3: CASSSAGTTYEQYF; DNA: TGTGCCAGCAGCTCAGCCGGGACTACCTACGAGCAGTACTTC
J: TRBJ1-5; D: .; V: TRBV9; CDR3: CASSVSGTSNQPQHF; DNA: TGTGCCAGCAGCGTTAGCGGGACGAGCAATCAGCCCCAGCATTTT
J: TRBJ2-7; D: .; V: TRBV27; CDR3: CASSLAGSSYEQYF; DNA: TGTGCCAGCAGTTTAGCTGGGAGCTCCTACGAGCAGTACTTC
J: TRBJ2-7; D: .; V: TRBV4-1; CDR3: CATQRRVFGGEQYF; DNA: TGCGCCACACAACGAAGGGTTTTCGGGGGCGAGCAGTACTTC
J: TRBJ2-1; D: TRBD2; V: TRBV7-2; CDR3: CASSRTSGNEQFF; DNA: TGTGCCAGCAGCAGGACTAGCGGGAATGAGCAGTTCTTC
J: TRBJ2-7; D: TRBD1; V: TRBV5-1; CDR3: CASRYQGTGAYEQYF; DNA: TGCGCCAGCAGATACCAGGGGACAGGGGCCTACGAGCAGTACTTC
J: TRBJ2-7; D: .; V: TRBV20-1; CDR3: CSARAGYEQYF; DNA: TGCAGTGCTAGAGCAGGGTACGAGCAGTACTTC
J: TRBJ2-7; D: TRBD1; V: TRBV10-3; CDR3: CAISGRQGPYEQYF; DNA: TGTGCCATCAGTGGAAGACAGGGGCCCTACGAGCAGTACTTC
J: TRBJ1-3; D: .; V: TRBV30; CDR3: CAWSVHQYTIYF; DNA: TGTGCCTGGAGTGTACACCAGTACACCATATATTTT
J: TRBJ1-3; D: TRBD1; V: TRBV2; CDR3: CASRTGGNTIYF; DNA: TGTGCCAGCCGGACAGGGGGAAACACCATATATTTT
J: TRBJ2-3; D: .; V: TRBV2; CDR3: CASSGYGVGTDTQYF; DNA: TGTGCCAGCAGTGGGTACGGGGTGGGGACAGATACGCAGTATTTT